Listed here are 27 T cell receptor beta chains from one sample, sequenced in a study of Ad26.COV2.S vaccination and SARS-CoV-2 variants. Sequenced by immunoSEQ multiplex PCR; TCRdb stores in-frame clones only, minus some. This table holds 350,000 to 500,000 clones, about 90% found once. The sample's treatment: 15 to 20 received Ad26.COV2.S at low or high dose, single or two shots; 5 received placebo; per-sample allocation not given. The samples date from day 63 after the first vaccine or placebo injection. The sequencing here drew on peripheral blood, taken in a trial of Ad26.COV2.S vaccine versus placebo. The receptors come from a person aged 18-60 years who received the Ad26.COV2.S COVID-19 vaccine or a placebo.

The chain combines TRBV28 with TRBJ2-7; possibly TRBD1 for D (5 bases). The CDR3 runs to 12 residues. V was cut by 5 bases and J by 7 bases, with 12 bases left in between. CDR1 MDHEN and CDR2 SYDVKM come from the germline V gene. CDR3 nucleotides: TGTGCCAGCAGTACGACAGTTTTTGAGCAGTACTTC. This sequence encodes CASSTTVFEQYF.

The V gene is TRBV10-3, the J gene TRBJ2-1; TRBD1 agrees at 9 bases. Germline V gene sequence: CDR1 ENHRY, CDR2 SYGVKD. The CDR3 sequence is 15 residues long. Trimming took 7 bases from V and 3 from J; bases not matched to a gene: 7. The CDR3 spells CAITPGQGDYNEQFF. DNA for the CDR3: TGTGCCATCACTCCGGGACAGGGTGACTACAATGAGCAGTTCTTC.

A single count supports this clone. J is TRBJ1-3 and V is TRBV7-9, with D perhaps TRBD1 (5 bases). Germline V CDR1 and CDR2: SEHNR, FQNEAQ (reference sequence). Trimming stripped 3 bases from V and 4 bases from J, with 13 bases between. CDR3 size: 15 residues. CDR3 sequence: CASSLTGTSGNTIYF. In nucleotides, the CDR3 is TGTGCCAGCAGCTTGACCGGGACCTCCGGAAACACCATATATTTT.

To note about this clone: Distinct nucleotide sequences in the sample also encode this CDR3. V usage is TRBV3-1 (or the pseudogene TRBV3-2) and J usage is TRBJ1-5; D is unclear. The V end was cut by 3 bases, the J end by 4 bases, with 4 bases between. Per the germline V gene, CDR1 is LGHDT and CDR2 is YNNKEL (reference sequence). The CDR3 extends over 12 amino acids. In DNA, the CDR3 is TGTGCCAGCAGCCAGGCAAATCAGCCCCAGCATTTT. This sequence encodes CASSQANQPQHF.

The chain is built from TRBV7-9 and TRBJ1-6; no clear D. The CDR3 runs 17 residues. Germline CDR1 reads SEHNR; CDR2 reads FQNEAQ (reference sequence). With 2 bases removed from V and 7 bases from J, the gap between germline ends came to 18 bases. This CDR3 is CASSLLSPGRGNSPLHF. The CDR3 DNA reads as TGTGCCAGCAGCTTATTGTCCCCCGGGAGAGGCAATTCACCCCTCCACTTT.

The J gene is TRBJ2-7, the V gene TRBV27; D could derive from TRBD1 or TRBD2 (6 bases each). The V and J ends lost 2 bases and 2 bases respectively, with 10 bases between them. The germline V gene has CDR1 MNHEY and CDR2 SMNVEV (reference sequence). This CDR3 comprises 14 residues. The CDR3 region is CASSLAGEAYEQYF. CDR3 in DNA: TGTGCCAGCAGTTTAGCAGGGGAGGCCTACGAGCAGTACTTC.

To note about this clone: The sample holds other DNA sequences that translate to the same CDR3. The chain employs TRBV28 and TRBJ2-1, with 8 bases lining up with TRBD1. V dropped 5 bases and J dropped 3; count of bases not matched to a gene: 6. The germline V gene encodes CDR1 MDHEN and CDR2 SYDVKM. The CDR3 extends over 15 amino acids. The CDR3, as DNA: TGTGCCAGCAGTCCCTGGACAGGGAGCTACAATGAGCAGTTCTTC. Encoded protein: CASSPWTGSYNEQFF.

Here the CDR3 DNA reads TGTGCCAGCAGCTCGGACAGGGTAGAGGTGGTGAAGGAAAAACTGTTTTTT. It yields the protein CASSSDRVEVVKEKLFF. The gene calls are TRBV12-1 and TRBJ1-4; the table assigns TRBD1, which was not confirmed against the DNA. TRBV12-1 is tagged as a pseudogene. There are 17 residues in the CDR3.

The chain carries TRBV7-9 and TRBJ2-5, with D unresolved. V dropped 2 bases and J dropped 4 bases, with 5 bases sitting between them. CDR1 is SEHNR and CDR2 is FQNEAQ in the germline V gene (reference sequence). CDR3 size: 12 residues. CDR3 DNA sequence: TGTGCCAGCAGCTTATTTGGAGAGACCCAGTACTTC. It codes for CASSLFGETQYF.

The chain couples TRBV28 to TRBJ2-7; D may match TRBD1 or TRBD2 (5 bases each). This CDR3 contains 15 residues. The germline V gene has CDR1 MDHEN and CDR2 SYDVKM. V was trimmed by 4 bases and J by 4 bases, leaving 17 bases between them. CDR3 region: CASSSWRQGSYEQYF. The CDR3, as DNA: TGTGCCAGCAGTTCGTGGAGGCAGGGAAGTTACGAGCAGTACTTC.

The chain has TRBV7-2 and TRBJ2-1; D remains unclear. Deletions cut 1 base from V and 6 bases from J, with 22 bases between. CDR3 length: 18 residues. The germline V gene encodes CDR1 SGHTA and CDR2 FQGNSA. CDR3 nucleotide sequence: TGTGCCAGCAGCTTAGATAGTCTAGAGGTCCAGGTTTTCAATGAGCAGTTCTTC. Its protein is CASSLDSLEVQVFNEQFF.

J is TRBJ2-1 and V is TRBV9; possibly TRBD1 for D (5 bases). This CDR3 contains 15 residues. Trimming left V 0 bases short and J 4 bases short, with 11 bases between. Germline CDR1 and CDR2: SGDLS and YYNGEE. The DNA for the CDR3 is TGTGCCAGCAGCGTAGCTGGACACCCTTACAATGAGCAGTTCTTC. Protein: CASSVAGHPYNEQFF.

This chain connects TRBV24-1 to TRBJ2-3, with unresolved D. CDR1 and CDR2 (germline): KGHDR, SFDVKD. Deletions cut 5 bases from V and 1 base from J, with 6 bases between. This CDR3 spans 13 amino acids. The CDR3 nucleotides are TGTGCCACCAGTGGTCCAGGCACAGATACGCAGTATTTT. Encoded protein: CATSGPGTDTQYF.

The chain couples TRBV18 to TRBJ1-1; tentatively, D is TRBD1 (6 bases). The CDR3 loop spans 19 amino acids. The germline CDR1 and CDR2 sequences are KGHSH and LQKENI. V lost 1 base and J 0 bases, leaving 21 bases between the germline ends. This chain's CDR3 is CASSPRVGTRLLMNTEAFF. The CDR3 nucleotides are TGTGCCAGCTCACCACGGGTCGGGACAAGACTACTAATGAACACTGAAGCTTTCTTT.

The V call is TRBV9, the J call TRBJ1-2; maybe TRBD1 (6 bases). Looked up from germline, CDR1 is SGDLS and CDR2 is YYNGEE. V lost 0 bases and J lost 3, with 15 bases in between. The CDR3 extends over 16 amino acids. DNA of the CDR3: TGTGCCAGCAGCGTAGCTACGGAAAGGGGGGACTATGGCTACACCTTC. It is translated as CASSVATERGDYGYTF. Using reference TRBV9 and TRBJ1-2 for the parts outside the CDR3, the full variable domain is DSGVTQTPKHLITATGQRVTLRCSPRSGDLSVYWYQQSLDQGLQFLIQYYNGEERAKGNILERFSAQQFPDLHSELNLSSLELGDSALYFCASSVATERGDYGYTFGSGTRLTVV.

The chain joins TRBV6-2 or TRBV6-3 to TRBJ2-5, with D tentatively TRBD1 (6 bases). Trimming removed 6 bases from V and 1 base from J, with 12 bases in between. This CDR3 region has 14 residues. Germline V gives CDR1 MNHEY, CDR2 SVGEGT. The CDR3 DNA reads TGTGCCAGCAGCAGGACAGTGACCCAAGAGACCCAGTACTTC. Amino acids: CASSRTVTQETQYF.

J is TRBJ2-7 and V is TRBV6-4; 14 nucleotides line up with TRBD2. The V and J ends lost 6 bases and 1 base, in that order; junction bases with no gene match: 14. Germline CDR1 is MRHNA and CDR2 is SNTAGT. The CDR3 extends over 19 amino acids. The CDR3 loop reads CASRPGTSGRILRSYEQYF. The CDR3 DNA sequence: TGTGCCAGCAGGCCCGGGACTAGCGGGAGAATTTTGCGGTCCTACGAGCAGTACTTC.

This CDR3 reads CASSKRTAGANVLTF. The CDR3 DNA reads as TGTGCCAGCAGCAAAAGGACTGCGGGGGCCAACGTCCTGACTTTC. The chain joins TRBV21-1 to TRBJ2-6; the tabulated D call, TRBD2, remains unverified against the DNA. TRBV21-1 is listed as a pseudogene. The CDR3 covers 15 residues.

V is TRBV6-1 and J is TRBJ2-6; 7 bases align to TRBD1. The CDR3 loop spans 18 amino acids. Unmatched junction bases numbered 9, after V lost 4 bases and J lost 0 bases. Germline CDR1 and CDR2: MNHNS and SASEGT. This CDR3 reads CASSVITGASSGANVLTF. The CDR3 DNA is TGTGCCAGCAGTGTAATAACAGGGGCGAGCTCTGGGGCCAACGTCCTGACTTTC.

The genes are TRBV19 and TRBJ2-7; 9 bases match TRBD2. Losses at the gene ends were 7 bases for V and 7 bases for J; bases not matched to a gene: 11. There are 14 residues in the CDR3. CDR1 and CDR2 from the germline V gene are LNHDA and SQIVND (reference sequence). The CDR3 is CASTSGRLGGEQYF. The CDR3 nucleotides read TGTGCCAGTACAAGCGGGAGGCTTGGAGGGGAGCAGTACTTC.

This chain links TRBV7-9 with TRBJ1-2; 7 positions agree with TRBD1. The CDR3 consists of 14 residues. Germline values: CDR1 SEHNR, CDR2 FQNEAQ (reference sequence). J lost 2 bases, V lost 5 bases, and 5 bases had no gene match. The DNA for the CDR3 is TGTGCCAGCAGCCCGACAGGGCCCAACTATGGCTACACCTTC. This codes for CASSPTGPNYGYTF.

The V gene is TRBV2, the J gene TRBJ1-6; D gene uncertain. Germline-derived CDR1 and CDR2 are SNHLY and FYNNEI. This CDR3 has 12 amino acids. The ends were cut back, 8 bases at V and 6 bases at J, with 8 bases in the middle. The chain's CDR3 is CASCRLNSPLHF. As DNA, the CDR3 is TGTGCCAGCTGCCGTCTTAATTCACCCCTCCACTTT.

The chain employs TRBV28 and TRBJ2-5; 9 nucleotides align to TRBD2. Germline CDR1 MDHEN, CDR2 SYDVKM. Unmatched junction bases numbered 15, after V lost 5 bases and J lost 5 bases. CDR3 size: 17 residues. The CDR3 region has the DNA TGTGCCAGCAGTACACCCCGGGTAGCGGGAGCTTACGAGACCCAGTACTTC. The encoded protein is CASSTPRVAGAYETQYF.

Written as DNA, the CDR3 is TGTGCCAGCAGCGGGAAGGGACAGCCCTACGAGCAGTACTTC. Protein sequence: CASSGKGQPYEQYF. The chain combines TRBV7-9 with TRBJ2-7; TRBD1 aligns across 7 bases. The CDR3 covers 14 residues. Trimming at V came to 5 bases and at J to 2 bases, leaving 6 bases not matched to a gene. Germline values: CDR1 SEHNR, CDR2 FQNEAQ (reference sequence).

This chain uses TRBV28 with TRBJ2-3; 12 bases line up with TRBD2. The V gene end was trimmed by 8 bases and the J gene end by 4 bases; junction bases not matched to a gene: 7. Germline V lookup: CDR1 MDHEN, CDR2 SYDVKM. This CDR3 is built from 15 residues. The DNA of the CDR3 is TGTGCCAGCGGCCGGACTAGCGGGACGGCAGATACGCAGTATTTT. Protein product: CASGRTSGTADTQYF.

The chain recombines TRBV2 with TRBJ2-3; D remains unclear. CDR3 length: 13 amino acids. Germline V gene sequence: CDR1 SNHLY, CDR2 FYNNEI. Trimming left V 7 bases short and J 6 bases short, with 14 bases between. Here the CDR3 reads CASNIPISDTQYF. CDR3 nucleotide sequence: TGTGCCAGCAATATCCCAATATCGGATACGCAGTATTTT.

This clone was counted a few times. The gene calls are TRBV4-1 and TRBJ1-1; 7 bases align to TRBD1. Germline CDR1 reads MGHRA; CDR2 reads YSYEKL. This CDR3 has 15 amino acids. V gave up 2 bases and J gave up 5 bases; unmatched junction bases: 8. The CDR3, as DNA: TGCGCCAGCAGCCAACGACAGGGAGTATGGACTGAAGCTTTCTTT. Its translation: CASSQRQGVWTEAFF.